Listed below are T cell receptor beta chains from one sample, sequenced in a study of T cell changes during pregnancy in multiple sclerosis. TCRdb's table, derived via immunoSEQ multiplex PCR, lists solely in-frame clones and lacks some. The data show 60,000 to 85,000 clones, with approximately 92% seen just once and over 2% held by the top ten. Material: peripheral blood, obtained in the first trimester of pregnancy. The receptors stem from a female donor with multiple sclerosis, enrolled in a pregnancy study. Both conserved end residues are part of each CDR3. Fields, in order: D gene, V gene, J gene, clone size, CDR3 DNA, CDR3 protein. The D gene is left open where the match is weak. Expanded clones are given a class, and other clones once, few, many or no size at all.

d_gene: NA
v_gene: TRBV18
j_gene: TRBJ1-3
abundance: NA
CDR3nt: TGTGCCAGCTCACCAGACAGGACCAACTCTGGAAACACCATATATTTT
CDR3aa: CASSPDRTNSGNTIYF

d_gene: NA
v_gene: TRBV7-8
j_gene: TRBJ2-5
abundance: NA
CDR3nt: TGTGCCAGCAGCTTAGCTGGAGGAGAGACCCAGTACTTC
CDR3aa: CASSLAGGETQYF

d_gene: TRBD1
v_gene: TRBV27
j_gene: TRBJ2-5
abundance: NA
CDR3nt: TGTGCCAGCAGTACAGCAGGGGGCCAAGAGACCCAGTACTTC
CDR3aa: CASSTAGGQETQYF

d_gene: NA
v_gene: TRBV2
j_gene: TRBJ2-5
abundance: NA
CDR3nt: TGTGCCAGCAGACCCCGGGGGAGGGAGACCCAGTACTTC
CDR3aa: CASRPRGRETQYF

d_gene: NA
v_gene: TRBV6-1
j_gene: TRBJ2-1
abundance: once
CDR3nt: TGTGCCAGCAGGGTCAGCCGAGAGGCTGCCAATGAGCAGTTCTTC
CDR3aa: CASRVSREAANEQFF

d_gene: NA
v_gene: TRBV5-4
j_gene: TRBJ1-6
abundance: NA
CDR3nt: TGTGCCAGCAGCCGGACAGCTAATTCACCCCTCCACTTT
CDR3aa: CASSRTANSPLHF

d_gene: NA
v_gene: TRBV5-6
j_gene: TRBJ1-1
abundance: NA
CDR3nt: TGTGCCAGCAGCGGGCAACAGGGTCGGGGCTCGGAAGCTTTCTTT
CDR3aa: CASSGQQGRGSEAFF

d_gene: TRBD1
v_gene: TRBV19
j_gene: TRBJ2-5
abundance: once
CDR3nt: TGTGCCAGTAGGAGGACAGGGGAAGAGACCCAGTACTTC
CDR3aa: CASRRTGEETQYF

d_gene: NA
v_gene: TRBV7-9
j_gene: TRBJ1-1
abundance: NA
CDR3nt: TGTGCCAGCAGCTTTTCAGGGGTTACTGAAGCTTTCTTT
CDR3aa: CASSFSGVTEAFF

d_gene: TRBD2
v_gene: TRBV5-4
j_gene: TRBJ2-1
abundance: NA
CDR3nt: TGTGCCAGCAGCTTGGCTGCGGGAGAGTTTCGTGGAAGTGAGCAGTTCTTC
CDR3aa: CASSLAAGEFRGSEQFF

d_gene: TRBD1
v_gene: TRBV10-3
j_gene: TRBJ2-7
abundance: NA
CDR3nt: TGTGCCATCAGTGAGTCGATTGGGGACAGTAAGAACGAGCAGTACTTC
CDR3aa: CAISESIGDSKNEQYF

d_gene: TRBD1
v_gene: TRBV7-6
j_gene: TRBJ1-2
abundance: NA
CDR3nt: TGTGCCAGCAGCCCGGGACAGGGATACTATGGCTACACCTTC
CDR3aa: CASSPGQGYYGYTF

d_gene: NA
v_gene: TRBV30
j_gene: TRBJ2-3
abundance: NA
CDR3nt: TGTGCCGTGCCCCAGGCGAGCACAGATACGCAGTATTTT
CDR3aa: CAVPQASTDTQYF

d_gene: NA
v_gene: TRBV27
j_gene: TRBJ2-3
abundance: NA
CDR3nt: TGTGCCAGCAGTTTAGGTGGGAGGAGCACAGATACGCAGTATTTT
CDR3aa: CASSLGGRSTDTQYF

d_gene: TRBD2
v_gene: TRBV9
j_gene: TRBJ2-7
abundance: NA
CDR3nt: TGTGCCAGCAGCTCGACCGGGACTAGCGGCTCCTACGAGCAGTACTTC
CDR3aa: CASSSTGTSGSYEQYF

d_gene: TRBD1
v_gene: TRBV6-6
j_gene: TRBJ1-6
abundance: few
CDR3nt: TGTGCCAGCAGTTACTCGACAGGGGACAATTCACCCCTCCACTTT
CDR3aa: CASSYSTGDNSPLHF

d_gene: NA
v_gene: TRBV6-4
j_gene: TRBJ2-1
abundance: NA
CDR3nt: TGTGCCAGCAGTGAGGGGGACTCGTCCAATGAGCAGTTCTTC
CDR3aa: CASSEGDSSNEQFF

d_gene: NA
v_gene: TRBV13
j_gene: TRBJ1-2
abundance: once
CDR3nt: TGTGCCAGCAGCTCCAACCAGAGGGGAGGGAAAGGCTACACCTTC
CDR3aa: CASSSNQRGGKGYTF

d_gene: NA
v_gene: TRBV5-1
j_gene: TRBJ2-1
abundance: NA
CDR3nt: TGCGCCAGCAGCTTGGGGCAGGGCCCCCGGTGGGATGAGCAGTTCTTC
CDR3aa: CASSLGQGPRWDEQFF

d_gene: NA
v_gene: TRBV2
j_gene: TRBJ2-4
abundance: NA
CDR3nt: TGTGCCAGCAGTGAGGAGGGGCGGGGGGCCCCAGGGGGTACCAAAAACATTCAGTACTTC
CDR3aa: CASSEEGRGAPGGTKNIQYF

d_gene: NA
v_gene: TRBV7-2
j_gene: TRBJ1-1
abundance: NA
CDR3nt: TGTGCCAGCAGCTTAAGCGGAAGCGCTGAAGCTTTCTTT
CDR3aa: CASSLSGSAEAFF

d_gene: NA
v_gene: TRBV19
j_gene: TRBJ2-7
abundance: NA
CDR3nt: TGTGCCAGTAGTGCCCCAGGGGACCACGAGCAGTACTTC
CDR3aa: CASSAPGDHEQYF

d_gene: NA
v_gene: TRBV7-9
j_gene: TRBJ1-5
abundance: NA
CDR3nt: TGTGCCAGCAGCTTAGGCAGGTACGGTCAGCCCCAGCATTTT
CDR3aa: CASSLGRYGQPQHF

d_gene: NA
v_gene: TRBV5-5
j_gene: TRBJ2-5
abundance: NA
CDR3nt: TGTGCCAGCAGCGACGGAGTTAAAGAGACCCAGTACTTC
CDR3aa: CASSDGVKETQYF

d_gene: NA
v_gene: TRBV5-4
j_gene: TRBJ2-3
abundance: NA
CDR3nt: TGTGCCAGCAGCTTGATAGCGACAGATACGCAGTATTTT
CDR3aa: CASSLIATDTQYF

d_gene: NA
v_gene: TRBV5-1
j_gene: TRBJ2-7
abundance: once
CDR3nt: TGCGCCAGCAGGAGGAGCACCGGGACTCCCAACGAGCAGTACTTC
CDR3aa: CASRRSTGTPNEQYF

d_gene: TRBD1
v_gene: TRBV5-4
j_gene: TRBJ1-2
abundance: few
CDR3nt: TGTGCCAGCAGCTTGGCAGGGGGCCGGGGCTATGGCTACACCTTC
CDR3aa: CASSLAGGRGYGYTF

d_gene: TRBD2
v_gene: TRBV7-2
j_gene: TRBJ2-5
abundance: NA
CDR3nt: TGTGCCAGCAGCCCCGTGACTAGCGGGGGGGCCCAGTACTTC
CDR3aa: CASSPVTSGGAQYF

d_gene: NA
v_gene: TRBV2
j_gene: TRBJ1-5
abundance: NA
CDR3nt: TGTGCCAGCAGTGAACCAGGGCTCCGGCAGCCCCAGCATTTT
CDR3aa: CASSEPGLRQPQHF

d_gene: TRBD2
v_gene: TRBV5-1
j_gene: TRBJ2-3
abundance: once
CDR3nt: TGCGCCAGCAGCCCGGCGGGGGGAGATACGCAGTATTTT
CDR3aa: CASSPAGGDTQYF

d_gene: TRBD1
v_gene: TRBV27
j_gene: TRBJ1-6
abundance: NA
CDR3nt: TGTGCCAGCAGTCCACAGGGGGGGCATTCACCCCTCCACTTT
CDR3aa: CASSPQGGHSPLHF

d_gene: TRBD1
v_gene: TRBV28
j_gene: TRBJ1-4
abundance: NA
CDR3nt: TGTGCCAGCAGTTTGACAGGGGTGTATGAAAAACTGTTTTTT
CDR3aa: CASSLTGVYEKLFF

d_gene: TRBD1
v_gene: TRBV30
j_gene: TRBJ1-6
abundance: NA
CDR3nt: TGTGCCTGGAGTCTTCGGGACAGGGTCGAATCACCCCTCCACTTT
CDR3aa: CAWSLRDRVESPLHF

d_gene: TRBD1
v_gene: TRBV29-1
j_gene: TRBJ1-4
abundance: NA
CDR3nt: TGCAGCGTTGTCGGAGGGGGCGAAGAACTGTTTTTT
CDR3aa: CSVVGGGEELFF

d_gene: TRBD1
v_gene: TRBV9
j_gene: TRBJ2-3
abundance: NA
CDR3nt: TGTGCCAGCAGCTTTAGGACAGGGGGAACAGATACGCAGTATTTT
CDR3aa: CASSFRTGGTDTQYF

d_gene: TRBD1
v_gene: TRBV10-3
j_gene: TRBJ2-7
abundance: NA
CDR3nt: TGTGCCATCAGTGACCCGGGACAGTCGATCTGGGAGCAGTACTTC
CDR3aa: CAISDPGQSIWEQYF

d_gene: NA
v_gene: TRBV4-1
j_gene: TRBJ2-3
abundance: NA
CDR3nt: TGCGCCAGCAGCCATAGTCTATCGGGCACAGATACGCAGTATTTT
CDR3aa: CASSHSLSGTDTQYF

d_gene: TRBD1
v_gene: TRBV30
j_gene: TRBJ1-1
abundance: NA
CDR3nt: TGTGCCTCAAACAGGGGTTTACGTACTGAAGCTTTCTTT
CDR3aa: CASNRGLRTEAFF

d_gene: NA
v_gene: TRBV4-1
j_gene: TRBJ2-3
abundance: NA
CDR3nt: TGCGCCAGCAGATCATCCCCGGGGACTTCACCAGGGGATACGCAGTATTTT
CDR3aa: CASRSSPGTSPGDTQYF

d_gene: NA
v_gene: TRBV27
j_gene: TRBJ2-7
abundance: NA
CDR3nt: TGTGCCAGCAGTACCCGACAGCCGCTCCCCAGGGAGCAGTACTTC
CDR3aa: CASSTRQPLPREQYF

d_gene: NA
v_gene: TRBV4-1
j_gene: TRBJ1-4
abundance: NA
CDR3nt: TGCGCCAGCAGCCAAGAAGGGCAGGGAGGTTGGGAAAAACTGTTTTTT
CDR3aa: CASSQEGQGGWEKLFF

d_gene: TRBD2
v_gene: TRBV5-1
j_gene: TRBJ2-7
abundance: NA
CDR3nt: TGCGCCAGCAGCCCGGGACTAGCGGGGACCCCTACCTACGAGCAGTACTTC
CDR3aa: CASSPGLAGTPTYEQYF

d_gene: TRBD2
v_gene: TRBV4-2
j_gene: TRBJ2-1
abundance: many
CDR3nt: TGTGCCAGCAGCCAAGAGGGGGAAGCGGGGGTCGATGAGCAGTTCTTC
CDR3aa: CASSQEGEAGVDEQFF

d_gene: TRBD1
v_gene: TRBV30
j_gene: TRBJ1-1
abundance: once
CDR3nt: TGTGCCTGGGGGGACAGGGGAGTGAACACTGAAGCTTTCTTT
CDR3aa: CAWGDRGVNTEAFF

d_gene: NA
v_gene: TRBV4-1
j_gene: TRBJ2-2
abundance: once
CDR3nt: TGCGCCAGCAGCCAAGTGCCCCAGACCGGGGAGCTGTTTTTT
CDR3aa: CASSQVPQTGELFF